The clone carrying this TCR beta chain was recorded a few times. No antigen is known for it. These data are taken from a study of T cells in Graves' hyperthyroidism and ophthalmopathy. Looking at the study overall: Peripheral blood was collected at initial diagnosis, before any treatment. Notes on the study in general: Blood shared most expanded thyroid clonotypes above 0.001.

Used for diagnoses were clinical symptoms, serum thyroxine and TRAb, thyroid ultrasound and orbital computed tomography. The source of the PBMCs was over 8.5 ml of fresh peripheral blood. Trimming shortened V by 5 bases and J by 4 bases, and 20 bases separated the two germline ends. The CDR3 length is 15 residues. Germline V lookup: CDR1 GTSNPN, CDR2 SVGIG (reference sequence). TCR beta CDR3 sequences were amplified from RNA transcripts. Using the HTBI primer set, a first-round RT-PCR was run on the TCR CDR3. A single record per CDR3 protein comes from TCRdb applying MiXCR to the multiplex PCR reads. The repertoire holds around 700,000 distinct CDR3 sequences, with roughly 20% as singletons.

This rearrangement joins TRBV30 to TRBJ1-2, with D perhaps TRBD1 (6 bases). The sequenced material came from blood. This sequence was found in a woman aged 45-65 years with Graves' hyperthyroidism that later progressed to Graves' ophthalmopathy. CDR3 sequence: CAWLPAGARGYGYTF. The CDR3 bases are TGTGCCTGGCTGCCTGCAGGGGCTAGGGGCTATGGCTACACCTTC.